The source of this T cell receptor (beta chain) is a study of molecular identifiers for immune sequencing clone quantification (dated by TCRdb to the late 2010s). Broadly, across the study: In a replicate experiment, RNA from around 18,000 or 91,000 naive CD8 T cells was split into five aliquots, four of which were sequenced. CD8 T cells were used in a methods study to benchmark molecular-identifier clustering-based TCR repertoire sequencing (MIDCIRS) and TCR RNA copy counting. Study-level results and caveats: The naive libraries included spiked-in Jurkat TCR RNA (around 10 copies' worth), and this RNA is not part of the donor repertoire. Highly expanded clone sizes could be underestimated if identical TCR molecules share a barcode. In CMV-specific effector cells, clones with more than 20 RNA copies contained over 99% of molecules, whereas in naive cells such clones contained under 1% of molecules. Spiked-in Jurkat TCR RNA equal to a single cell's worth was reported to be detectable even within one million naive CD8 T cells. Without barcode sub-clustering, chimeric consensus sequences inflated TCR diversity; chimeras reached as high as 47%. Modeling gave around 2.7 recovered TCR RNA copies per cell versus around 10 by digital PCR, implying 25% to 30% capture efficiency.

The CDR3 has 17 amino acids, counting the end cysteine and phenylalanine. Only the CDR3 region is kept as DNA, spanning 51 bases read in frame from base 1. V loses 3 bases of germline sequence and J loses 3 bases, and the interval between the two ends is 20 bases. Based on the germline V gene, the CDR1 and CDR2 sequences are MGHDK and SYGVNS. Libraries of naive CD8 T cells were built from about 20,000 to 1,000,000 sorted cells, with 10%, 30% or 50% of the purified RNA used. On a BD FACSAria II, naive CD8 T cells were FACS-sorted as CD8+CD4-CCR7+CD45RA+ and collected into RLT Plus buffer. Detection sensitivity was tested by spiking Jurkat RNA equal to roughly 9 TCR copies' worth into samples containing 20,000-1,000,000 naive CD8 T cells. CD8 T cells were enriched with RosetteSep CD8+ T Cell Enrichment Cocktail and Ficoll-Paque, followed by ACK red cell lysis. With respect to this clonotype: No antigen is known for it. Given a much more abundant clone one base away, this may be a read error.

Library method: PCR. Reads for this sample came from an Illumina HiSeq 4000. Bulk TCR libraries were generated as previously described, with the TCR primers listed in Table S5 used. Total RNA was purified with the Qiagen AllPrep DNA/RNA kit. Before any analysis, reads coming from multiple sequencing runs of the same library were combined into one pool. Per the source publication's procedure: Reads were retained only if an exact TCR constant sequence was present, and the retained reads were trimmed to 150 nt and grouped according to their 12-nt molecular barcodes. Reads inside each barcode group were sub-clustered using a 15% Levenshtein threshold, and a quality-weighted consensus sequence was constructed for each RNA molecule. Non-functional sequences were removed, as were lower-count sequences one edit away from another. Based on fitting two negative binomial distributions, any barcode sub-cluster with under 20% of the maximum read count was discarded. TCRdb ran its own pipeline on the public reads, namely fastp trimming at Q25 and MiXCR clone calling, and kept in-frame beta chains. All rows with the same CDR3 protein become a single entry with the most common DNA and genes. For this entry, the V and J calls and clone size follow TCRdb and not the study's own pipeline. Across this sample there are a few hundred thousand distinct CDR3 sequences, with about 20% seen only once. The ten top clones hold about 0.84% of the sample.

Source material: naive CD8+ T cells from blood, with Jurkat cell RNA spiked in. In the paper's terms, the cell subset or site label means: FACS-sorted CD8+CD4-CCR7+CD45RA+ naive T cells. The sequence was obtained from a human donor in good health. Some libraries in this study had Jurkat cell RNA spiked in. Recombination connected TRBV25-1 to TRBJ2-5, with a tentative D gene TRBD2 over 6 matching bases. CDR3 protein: CASSEPRTGGAEETQYF. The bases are TGTGCCAGCAGTGAGCCTCGGACTGGCGGGGCCGAAGAGACCCAGTACTTC.